Here is one TCR beta chain with its context. As yet, its antigen is unknown. This specimen comes from a study of cytomegalovirus exposure and HLA in healthy donors. Study context: Of the donors genotyped, 398 in all, less than 90% fell in the Caucasian-associated ancestry cluster. Points from the study as a whole: A prior analysis recorded that most TCR beta V segments were productive about 90% or about 30% of the time. Generally TCR sequences proved uncommon, though certain public TCRs appeared in numerous donors. It has been reported that TCR beta sequences accurately predicted the HLA-A and HLA-B alleles of most subjects.

The PCR used 60 Vbeta and 13 Jbeta primers. The assay was immunoSEQ multiplex PCR, and TCRdb's table has in-frame clones only and misses some. Altogether about 120,000 clones are present, roughly 80% being singletons, with the ten largest covering about 32%. This CDR3 is 17 amino acids long. V gave up 4 bases and J gave up 0 bases, with 15 bases separating them. Germline CDR1 LGHNA, CDR2 YNFKEQ. The receptor was isolated from a man in his sixties in good health and CMV-seropositive. Sequencing was done on a sample of PBMCs. V and J are TRBV4-2 and TRBJ1-4; D is perhaps TRBD1 (6 bases). CDR3: CASSPSGGIPTNEKLFF. The DNA of the CDR3 is TGTGCCAGCAGCCCAAGTGGGGGCATCCCAACTAATGAAAAACTGTTTTTT.